The T cell receptor beta chain described here comes from a study of shared clonotypes between healthy human individuals. Study information: Aged between 18 and 49, the donors were a couple of women and three men. Study-level points and caveats: The genetic and exposure-history diversity represented was limited by few donors. Among donors, clonotype sharing was expected to be affected by sequencing depth.

The study enrolled healthy HIV-negative adults without recent acute infections or vaccinations as donors. Turning to this clone: Its antigen is unidentified.

V was shortened by 1 base and J by 0 bases, with 10 bases between the two germline ends. The CDR3 is 17 amino acids. Per germline, CDR1 MGHRA and CDR2 YSYEKL. Clones were sequenced by immunoSEQ multiplex PCR, and TCRdb holds only the in-frame ones, with some missing. The sample has a few million clones; over 85% are singletons. The sequenced material came from naive CD4+ T cells sorted from blood. The subset: CD45RA+ positively selected. This clonotype originated in a man aged 18 to 30 in good health. V and J are TRBV4-1 and TRBJ2-6; D unclear. The CDR3 DNA is TGCGCCAGCAGCCAAGGGCAGTTCTACTCTGGGGCCAACGTCCTGACTTTC. Its translation is CASSQGQFYSGANVLTF.